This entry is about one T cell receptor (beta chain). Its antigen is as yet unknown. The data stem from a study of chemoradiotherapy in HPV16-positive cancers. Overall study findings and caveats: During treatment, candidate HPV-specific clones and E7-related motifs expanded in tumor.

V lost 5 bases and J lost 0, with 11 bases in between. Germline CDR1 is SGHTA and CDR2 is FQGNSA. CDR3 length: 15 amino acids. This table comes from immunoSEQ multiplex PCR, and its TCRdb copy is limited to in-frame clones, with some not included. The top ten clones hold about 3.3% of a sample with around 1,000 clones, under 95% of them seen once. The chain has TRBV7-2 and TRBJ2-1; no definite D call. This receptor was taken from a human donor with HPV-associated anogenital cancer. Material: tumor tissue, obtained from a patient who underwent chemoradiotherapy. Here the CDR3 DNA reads TGTGCCAGCAGCGTCGAGCGTAACTCCTACAATGAGCAGTTCTTC. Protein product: CASSVERNSYNEQFF.